These 3 T cell receptor beta chains were sequenced from one sample in a study of shared clonotypes between healthy human individuals. Data came from immunoSEQ multiplex PCR; TCRdb stores just in-frame clones and leaves some out. The table records more than 550,000 clones, just under 75% of them present only once. Sequencing used memory CD4+ T cells sorted from blood. Noted subset: CD45RA-negative fraction. The receptors were gathered from a woman in her 30s in good health.

The chain combines TRBV14 with TRBJ1-4; D is perhaps TRBD1 (6 bases). Trimming removed 3 bases from V and 3 bases from J, with 11 bases in between. CDR3 length: 15 residues. Germline assignment: CDR1 SGHDN and CDR2 FVKESK. CDR3 DNA: TGTGCCAGCAGCCACCTTGGGGGGCCTAATGAAAAACTGTTTTTT. Its protein product is CASSHLGGPNEKLFF.

DNA of the CDR3: TGTGCCAGCAGCAAAGAACCGACAGGGTTGGGCTACACCTTC. Protein: CASSKEPTGLGYTF. This chain uses TRBV21-1 with TRBJ1-2; the table's TRBD1 call for D was not verified on the DNA. TRBV21-1 is a listed pseudogene. The CDR3 totals 14 residues.

The V and J genes are TRBV29-1 and TRBJ2-4; maybe TRBD2 (6 bases). V lost 3 bases, J lost 9 bases, and 12 bases lay in between. Germline V gene sequence: CDR1 SQVTM, CDR2 ANQGSEA. The CDR3 extends over 12 amino acids. CDR3 DNA: TGCAGCGTTGAGGACTACCACGGCATTCAGTACTTC. Translation: CSVEDYHGIQYF.